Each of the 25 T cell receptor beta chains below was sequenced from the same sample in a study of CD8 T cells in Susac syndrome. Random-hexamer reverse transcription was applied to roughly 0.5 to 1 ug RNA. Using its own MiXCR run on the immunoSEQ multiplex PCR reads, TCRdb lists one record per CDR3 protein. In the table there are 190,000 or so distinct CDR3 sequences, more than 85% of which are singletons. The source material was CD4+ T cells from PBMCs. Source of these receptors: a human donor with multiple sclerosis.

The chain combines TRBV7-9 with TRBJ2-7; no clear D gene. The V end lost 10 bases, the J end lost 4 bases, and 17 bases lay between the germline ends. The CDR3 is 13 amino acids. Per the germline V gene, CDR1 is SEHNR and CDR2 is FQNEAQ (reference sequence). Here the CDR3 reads CATQPPWEYEQYF. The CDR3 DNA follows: TGTGCCACCCAACCCCCCTGGGAATACGAGCAGTACTTC. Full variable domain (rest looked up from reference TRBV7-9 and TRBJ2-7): DTGVSQNPRHKITKRGQNVTFRCDPISEHNRLYWYRQTLGQGPEFLTYFQNEAQLEKSRLLSDRFSAERPKGSFSTLEIQRTEQGDSAMYLCATQPPWEYEQYFGPGTRLTVT.

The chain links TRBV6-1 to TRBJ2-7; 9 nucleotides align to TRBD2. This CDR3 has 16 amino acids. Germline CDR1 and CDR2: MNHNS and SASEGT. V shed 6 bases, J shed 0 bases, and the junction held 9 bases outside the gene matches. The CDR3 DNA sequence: TGTGCCAGCAGCCAACTAGCGGGTCCAAACTCCTACGAGCAGTACGTC. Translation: CASSQLAGPNSYEQYV.

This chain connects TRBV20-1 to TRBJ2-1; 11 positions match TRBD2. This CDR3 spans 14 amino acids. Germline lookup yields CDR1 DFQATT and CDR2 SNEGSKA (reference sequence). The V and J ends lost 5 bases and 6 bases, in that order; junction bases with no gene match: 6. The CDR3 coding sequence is TGCAGTGCTCAGACTAGCGGGGATTCCAATGAGCAGTTCTTC. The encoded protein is CSAQTSGDSNEQFF.

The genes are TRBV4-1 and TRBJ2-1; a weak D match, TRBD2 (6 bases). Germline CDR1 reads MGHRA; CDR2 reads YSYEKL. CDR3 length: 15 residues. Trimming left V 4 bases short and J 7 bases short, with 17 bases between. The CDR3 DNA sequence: TGCGCCAGCAGCCTGATGGGACTCCTCCCTAATGAGCAGTTCTTC. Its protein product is CASSLMGLLPNEQFF.

The CDR3 loop reads CATSRRQGARADTQYF. CDR3 nucleotides: TGTGCCACCAGCAGAAGACAGGGGGCACGCGCAGATACGCAGTATTTT. The rearrangement joins TRBV15 to TRBJ2-3; 10 bases fit TRBD1. V lost 2 bases, J lost 4 bases, and 6 bases stayed unmatched. The CDR3 sequence is 16 residues long. Looked up from germline, CDR1 is LNHNV and CDR2 is YYDKDF (reference sequence).

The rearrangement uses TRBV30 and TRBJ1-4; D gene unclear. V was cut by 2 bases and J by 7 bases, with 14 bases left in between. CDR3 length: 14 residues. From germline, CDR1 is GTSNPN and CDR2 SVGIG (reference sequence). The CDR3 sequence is CAWSIGSGSEKLFF. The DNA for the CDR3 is TGTGCCTGGAGTATAGGGTCGGGAAGTGAAAAACTGTTTTTT. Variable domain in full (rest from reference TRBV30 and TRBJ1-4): SQTIHQWPATLVQPVGSPLSLECTVEGTSNPNLYWYRQAAGRGLQLLFYSVGIGQISSEVPQNLSASRPQDRQFILSSKKLLLSDSGFYLCAWSIGSGSEKLFFGSGTQLSVL.

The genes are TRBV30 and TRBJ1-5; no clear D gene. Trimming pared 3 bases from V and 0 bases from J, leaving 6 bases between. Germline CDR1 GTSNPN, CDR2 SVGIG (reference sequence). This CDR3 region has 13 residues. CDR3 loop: CAWRRDSNQPQHF. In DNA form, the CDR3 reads TGTGCCTGGAGAAGGGATAGCAATCAGCCCCAGCATTTT. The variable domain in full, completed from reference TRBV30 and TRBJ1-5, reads SQTIHQWPATLVQPVGSPLSLECTVEGTSNPNLYWYRQAAGRGLQLLFYSVGIGQISSEVPQNLSASRPQDRQFILSSKKLLLSDSGFYLCAWRRDSNQPQHFGDGTRLSIL.

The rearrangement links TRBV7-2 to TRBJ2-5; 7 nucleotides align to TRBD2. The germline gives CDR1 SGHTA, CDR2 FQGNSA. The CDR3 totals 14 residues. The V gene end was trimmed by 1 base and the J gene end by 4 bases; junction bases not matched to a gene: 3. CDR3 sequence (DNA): TGTGCCAGCAGCTTAGGACTAGCCCTAGAGACCCAGTACTTC. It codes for CASSLGLALETQYF.

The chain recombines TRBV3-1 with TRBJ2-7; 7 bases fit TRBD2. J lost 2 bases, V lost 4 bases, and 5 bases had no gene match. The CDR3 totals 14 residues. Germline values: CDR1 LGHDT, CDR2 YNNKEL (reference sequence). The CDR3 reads CASSPTRGAYEQYV. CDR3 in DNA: TGTGCCAGCAGCCCCACTCGGGGGGCCTACGAGCAGTACGTC.

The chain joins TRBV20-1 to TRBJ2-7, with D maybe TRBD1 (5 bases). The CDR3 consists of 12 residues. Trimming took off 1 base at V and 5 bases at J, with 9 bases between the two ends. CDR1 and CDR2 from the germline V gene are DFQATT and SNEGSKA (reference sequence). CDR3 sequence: CSARGQPNEQYV. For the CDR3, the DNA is TGCAGTGCTAGAGGACAGCCCAACGAGCAGTACGTC.

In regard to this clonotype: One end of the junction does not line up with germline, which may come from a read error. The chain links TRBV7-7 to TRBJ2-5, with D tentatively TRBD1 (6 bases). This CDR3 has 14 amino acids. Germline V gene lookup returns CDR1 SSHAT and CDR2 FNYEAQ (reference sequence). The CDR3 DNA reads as TGTGCTAGCAGCTTCCCAGGGGTTGGAGAGACCCAGTACTTC. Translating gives CASSFPGVGETQYF.

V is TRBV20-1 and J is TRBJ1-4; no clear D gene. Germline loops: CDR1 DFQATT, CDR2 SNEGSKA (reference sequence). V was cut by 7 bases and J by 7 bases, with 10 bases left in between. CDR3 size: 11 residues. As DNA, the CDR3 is TGCAGTGGAGGATTTGGTGAAAAACTGTTTTTT. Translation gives CSGGFGEKLFF.

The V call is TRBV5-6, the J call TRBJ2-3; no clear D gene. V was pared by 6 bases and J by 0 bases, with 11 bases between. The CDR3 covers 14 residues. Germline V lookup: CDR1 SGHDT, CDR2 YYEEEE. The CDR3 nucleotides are TGTGCCAGCAAAAATACCCCCAGCACAGATACGCAGTATTTT. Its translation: CASKNTPSTDTQYF.

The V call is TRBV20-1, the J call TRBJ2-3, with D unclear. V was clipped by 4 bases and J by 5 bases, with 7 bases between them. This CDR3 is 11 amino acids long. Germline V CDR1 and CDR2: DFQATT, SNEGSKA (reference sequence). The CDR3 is CSAKYGDTQYF. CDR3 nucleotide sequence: TGCAGTGCTAAGTACGGAGATACGCAGTATTTT.

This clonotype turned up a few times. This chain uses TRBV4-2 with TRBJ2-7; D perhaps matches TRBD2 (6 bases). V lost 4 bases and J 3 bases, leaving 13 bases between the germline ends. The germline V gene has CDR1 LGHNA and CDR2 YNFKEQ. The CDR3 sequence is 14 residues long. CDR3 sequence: CASSPGTGSYEQYF. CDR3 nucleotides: TGTGCCAGCAGCCCCGGGACTGGGAGCTACGAGCAGTACTTC.

The CDR3 DNA follows: TGCAGTGCCCCGCGGGGGGGGCAAACTAACTATGGCTACACCTTC. It translates to CSAPRGGQTNYGYTF. The gene calls are TRBV20-1 and TRBJ1-2; D may be TRBD1 (6 bases). This CDR3 region has 15 residues. The germline V and J ends were trimmed by 6 bases and 0 bases, with 17 bases remaining between them. CDR1 and CDR2 (germline): DFQATT, SNEGSKA (reference sequence).

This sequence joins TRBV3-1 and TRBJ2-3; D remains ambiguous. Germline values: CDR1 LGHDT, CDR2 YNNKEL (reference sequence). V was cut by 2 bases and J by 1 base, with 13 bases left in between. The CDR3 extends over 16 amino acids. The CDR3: CASSQPVQVGTDTQYF. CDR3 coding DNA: TGTGCCAGCAGCCAACCCGTCCAGGTGGGCACAGATACGCAGTATTTT.

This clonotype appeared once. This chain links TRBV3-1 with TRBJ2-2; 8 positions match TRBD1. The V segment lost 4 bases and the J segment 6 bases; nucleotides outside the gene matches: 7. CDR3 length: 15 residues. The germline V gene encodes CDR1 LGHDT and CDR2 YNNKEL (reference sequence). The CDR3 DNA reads TGTGCCAGCAGCCCTAAGACAGGGGCGGCCGGGGAGCTGTTTTTT. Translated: CASSPKTGAAGELFF.

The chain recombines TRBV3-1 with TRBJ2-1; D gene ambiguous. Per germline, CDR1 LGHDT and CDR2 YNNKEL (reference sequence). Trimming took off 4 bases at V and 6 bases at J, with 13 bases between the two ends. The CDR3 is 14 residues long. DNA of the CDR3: TGTGCCAGCAGCCCCCACGGGCCTACCAATGAGCAGTTCTTC. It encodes CASSPHGPTNEQFF.

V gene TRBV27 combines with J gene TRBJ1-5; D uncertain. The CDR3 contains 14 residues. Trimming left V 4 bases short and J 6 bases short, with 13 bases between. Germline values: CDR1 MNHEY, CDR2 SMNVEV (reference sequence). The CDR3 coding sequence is TGTGCCAGCAGTTCCCGATGGGGTGCTCAGCCCCAGCATTTT. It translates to CASSSRWGAQPQHF.

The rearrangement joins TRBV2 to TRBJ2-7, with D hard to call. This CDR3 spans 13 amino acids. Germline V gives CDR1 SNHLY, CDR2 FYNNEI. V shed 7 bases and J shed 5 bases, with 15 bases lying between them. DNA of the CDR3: TGTGCCAGCACTGACCAAACCCCTCACGAGCAGTACTTC. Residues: CASTDQTPHEQYF.

The CDR3 sequence: CSVERARQGGGYGYTF. The DNA for the CDR3 is TGCAGCGTTGAGAGGGCTCGGCAGGGAGGTGGCTATGGCTACACCTTC. V gene TRBV29-1 combines with J gene TRBJ1-2, with a tentative D call TRBD1 (5 bases). V lost 3 bases and J 4 bases, leaving 21 bases between the germline ends. Germline V gene data show CDR1 as SQVTM and CDR2 as ANQGSEA. CDR3 size: 16 residues.

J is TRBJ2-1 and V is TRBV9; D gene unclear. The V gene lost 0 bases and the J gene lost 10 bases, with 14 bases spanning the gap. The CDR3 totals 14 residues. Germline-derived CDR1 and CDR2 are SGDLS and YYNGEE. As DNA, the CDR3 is TGTGCCAGCAGCGTAGTGGCTGACCTGTCGGAGCAGTTCTTC. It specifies CASSVVADLSEQFF.

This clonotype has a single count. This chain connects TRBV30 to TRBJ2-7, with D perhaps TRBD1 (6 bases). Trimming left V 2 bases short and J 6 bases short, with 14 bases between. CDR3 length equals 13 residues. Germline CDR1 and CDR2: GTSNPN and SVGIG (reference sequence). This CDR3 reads CAWSRQGSGEQYF. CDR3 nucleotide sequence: TGTGCCTGGAGTAGGCAGGGGAGTGGCGAGCAGTACTTC. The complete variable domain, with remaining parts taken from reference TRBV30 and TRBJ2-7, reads SQTIHQWPATLVQPVGSPLSLECTVEGTSNPNLYWYRQAAGRGLQLLFYSVGIGQISSEVPQNLSASRPQDRQFILSSKKLLLSDSGFYLCAWSRQGSGEQYFGPGTRLTVT.

CDR3 DNA: TGTGCCAGCAGTTTTTCTGGCGCGAACACCGGGGAGCTGTTTTTT. It yields the protein CASSFSGANTGELFF. The chain is built from TRBV12-3 or TRBV12-4 and TRBJ2-2; D is ambiguous. The CDR3 length is 15 residues. The germline V and J ends were trimmed by 3 bases and 0 bases, with 8 bases remaining between them.